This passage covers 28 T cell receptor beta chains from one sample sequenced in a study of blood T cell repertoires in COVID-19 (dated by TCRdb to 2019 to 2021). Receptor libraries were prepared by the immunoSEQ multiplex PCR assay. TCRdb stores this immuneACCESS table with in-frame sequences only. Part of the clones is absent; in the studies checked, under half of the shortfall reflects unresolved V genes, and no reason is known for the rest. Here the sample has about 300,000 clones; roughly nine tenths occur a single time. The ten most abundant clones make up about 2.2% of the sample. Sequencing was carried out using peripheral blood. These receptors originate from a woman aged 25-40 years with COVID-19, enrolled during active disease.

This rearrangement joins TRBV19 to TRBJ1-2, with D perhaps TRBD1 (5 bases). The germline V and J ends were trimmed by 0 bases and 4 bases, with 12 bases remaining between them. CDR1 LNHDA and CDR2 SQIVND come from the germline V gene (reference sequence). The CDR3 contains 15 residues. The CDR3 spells CASSIDWQGRYGYTF. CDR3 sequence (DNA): TGTGCCAGTAGTATAGATTGGCAGGGTCGCTATGGCTACACCTTC.

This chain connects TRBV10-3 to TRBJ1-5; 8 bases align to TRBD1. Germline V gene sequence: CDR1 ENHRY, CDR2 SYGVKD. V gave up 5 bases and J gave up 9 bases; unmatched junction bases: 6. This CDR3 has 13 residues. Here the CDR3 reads CAISSQGDGPQHF. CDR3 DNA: TGTGCCATCAGTTCACAGGGGGACGGGCCCCAGCATTTT.

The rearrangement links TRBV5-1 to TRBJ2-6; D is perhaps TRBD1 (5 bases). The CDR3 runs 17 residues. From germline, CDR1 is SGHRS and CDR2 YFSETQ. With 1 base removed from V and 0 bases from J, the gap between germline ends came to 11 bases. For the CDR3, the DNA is TGCGCCAGCAGCTTGTCTCAGGGCCGCTCTGGGGCCAACGTCCTGACTTTC. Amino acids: CASSLSQGRSGANVLTF.

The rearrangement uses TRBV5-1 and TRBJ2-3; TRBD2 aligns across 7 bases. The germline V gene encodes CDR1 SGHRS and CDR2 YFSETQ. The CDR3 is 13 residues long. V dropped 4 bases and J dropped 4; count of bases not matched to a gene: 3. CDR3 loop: CASSTSGADTQYF. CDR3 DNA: TGCGCCAGCAGCACCAGCGGGGCAGATACGCAGTATTTT.

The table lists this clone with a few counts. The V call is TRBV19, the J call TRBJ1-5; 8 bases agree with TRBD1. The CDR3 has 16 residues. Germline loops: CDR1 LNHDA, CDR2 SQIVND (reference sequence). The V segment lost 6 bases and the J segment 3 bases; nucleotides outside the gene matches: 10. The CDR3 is CASRDPLTGDNQPQHF. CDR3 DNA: TGTGCCAGTAGAGACCCGTTGACAGGGGACAATCAGCCCCAGCATTTT.

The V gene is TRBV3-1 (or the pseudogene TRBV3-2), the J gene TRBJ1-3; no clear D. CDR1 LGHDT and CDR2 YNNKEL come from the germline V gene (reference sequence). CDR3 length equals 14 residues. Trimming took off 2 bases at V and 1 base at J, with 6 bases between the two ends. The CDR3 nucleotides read TGTGCCAGCAGCCAACGAGAGTCTGGAAACACCATATATTTT. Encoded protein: CASSQRESGNTIYF.

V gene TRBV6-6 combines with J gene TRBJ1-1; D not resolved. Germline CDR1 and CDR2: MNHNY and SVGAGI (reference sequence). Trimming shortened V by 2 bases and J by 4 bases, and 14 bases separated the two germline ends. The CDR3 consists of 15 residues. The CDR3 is CASSYPESRPTEAFF. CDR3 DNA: TGTGCCAGCAGTTACCCGGAGTCGAGGCCCACTGAAGCTTTCTTT.

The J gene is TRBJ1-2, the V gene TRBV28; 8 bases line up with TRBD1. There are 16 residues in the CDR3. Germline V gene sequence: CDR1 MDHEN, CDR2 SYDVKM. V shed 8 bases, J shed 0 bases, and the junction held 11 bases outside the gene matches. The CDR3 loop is CASSGGGTGSNYGYTF. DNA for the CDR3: TGTGCCAGCTCTGGGGGCGGGACAGGATCTAACTATGGCTACACCTTC.

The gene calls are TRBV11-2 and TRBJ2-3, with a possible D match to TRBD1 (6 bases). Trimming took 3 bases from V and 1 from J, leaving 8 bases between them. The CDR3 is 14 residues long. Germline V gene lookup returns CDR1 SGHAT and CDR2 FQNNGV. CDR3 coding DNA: TGTGCCAGCAGCTTTGGGGGCCGCACAGATACGCAGTATTTT. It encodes CASSFGGRTDTQYF.

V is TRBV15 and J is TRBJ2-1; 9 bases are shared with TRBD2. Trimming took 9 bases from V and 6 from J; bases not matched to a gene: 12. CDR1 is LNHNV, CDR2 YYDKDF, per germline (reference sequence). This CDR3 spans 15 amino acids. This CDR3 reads CATLNGAGGRNEQFF. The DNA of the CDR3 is TGTGCCACTCTCAATGGAGCGGGAGGTCGCAATGAGCAGTTCTTC.

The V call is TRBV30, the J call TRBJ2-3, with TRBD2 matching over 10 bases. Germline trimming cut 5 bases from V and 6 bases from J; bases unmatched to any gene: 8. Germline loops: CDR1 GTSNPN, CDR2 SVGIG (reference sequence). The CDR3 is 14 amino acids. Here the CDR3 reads CAWGLAGVFDTQYF. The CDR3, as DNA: TGTGCCTGGGGGCTAGCGGGAGTGTTCGATACGCAGTATTTT. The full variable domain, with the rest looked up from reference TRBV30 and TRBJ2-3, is SQTIHQWPATLVQPVGSPLSLECTVEGTSNPNLYWYRQAAGRGLQLLFYSVGIGQISSEVPQNLSASRPQDRQFILSSKKLLLSDSGFYLCAWGLAGVFDTQYFGPGTRLTVL.

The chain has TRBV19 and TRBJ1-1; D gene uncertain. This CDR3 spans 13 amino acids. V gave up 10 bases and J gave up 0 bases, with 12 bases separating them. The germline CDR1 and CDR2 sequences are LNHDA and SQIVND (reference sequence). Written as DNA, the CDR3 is TGTGCCACCCAATACACTATGAACACTGAAGCTTTCTTT. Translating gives CATQYTMNTEAFF.

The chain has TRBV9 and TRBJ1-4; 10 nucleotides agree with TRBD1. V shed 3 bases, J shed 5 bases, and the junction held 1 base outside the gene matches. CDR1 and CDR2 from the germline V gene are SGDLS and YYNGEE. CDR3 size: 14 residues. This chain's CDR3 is CASSATGGNEKLFF. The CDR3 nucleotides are TGTGCCAGCAGCGCGACAGGGGGCAATGAAAAACTGTTTTTT.

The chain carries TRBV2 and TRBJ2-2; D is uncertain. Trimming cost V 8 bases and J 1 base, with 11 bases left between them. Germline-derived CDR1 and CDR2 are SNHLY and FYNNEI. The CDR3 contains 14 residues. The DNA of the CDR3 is TGTGCCAGCCGCCAGGATGGGAACACCGGGGAGCTGTTTTTT. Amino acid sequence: CASRQDGNTGELFF.

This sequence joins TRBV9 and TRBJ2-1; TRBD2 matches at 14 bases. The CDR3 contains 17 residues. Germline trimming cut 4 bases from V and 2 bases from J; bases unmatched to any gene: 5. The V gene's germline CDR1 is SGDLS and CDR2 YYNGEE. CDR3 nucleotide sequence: TGTGCCAGCAGCCCTGTGGGACTAGCGGGAGCCTACAATGAGCAGTTCTTC. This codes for CASSPVGLAGAYNEQFF.

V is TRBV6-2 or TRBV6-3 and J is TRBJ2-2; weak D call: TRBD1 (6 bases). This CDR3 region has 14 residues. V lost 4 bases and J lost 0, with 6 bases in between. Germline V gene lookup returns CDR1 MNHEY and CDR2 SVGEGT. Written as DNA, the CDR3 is TGTGCCAGCAGTTGGACAGCGAACACCGGGGAGCTGTTTTTT. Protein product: CASSWTANTGELFF.

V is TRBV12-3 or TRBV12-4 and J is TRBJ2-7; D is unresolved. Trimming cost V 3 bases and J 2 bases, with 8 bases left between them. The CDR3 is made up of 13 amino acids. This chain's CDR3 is CASSLNTPYEQYF. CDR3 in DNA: TGTGCCAGCAGTTTGAACACCCCCTACGAGCAGTACTTC.

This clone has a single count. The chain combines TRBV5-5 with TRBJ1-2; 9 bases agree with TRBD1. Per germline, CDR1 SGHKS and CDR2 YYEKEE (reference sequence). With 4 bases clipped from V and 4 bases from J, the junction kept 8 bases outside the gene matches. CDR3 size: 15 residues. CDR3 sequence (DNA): TGTGCCAGCAGCCCACAGGGGGCGAAGGGCTATGGCTACACCTTC. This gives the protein CASSPQGAKGYGYTF.

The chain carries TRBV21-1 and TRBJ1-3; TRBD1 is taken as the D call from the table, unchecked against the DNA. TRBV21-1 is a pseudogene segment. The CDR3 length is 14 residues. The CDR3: CASSKSPGRHTIYF. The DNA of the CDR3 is TGTGCCAGCAGCAAGTCTCCAGGGCGGCACACCATATATTTT.

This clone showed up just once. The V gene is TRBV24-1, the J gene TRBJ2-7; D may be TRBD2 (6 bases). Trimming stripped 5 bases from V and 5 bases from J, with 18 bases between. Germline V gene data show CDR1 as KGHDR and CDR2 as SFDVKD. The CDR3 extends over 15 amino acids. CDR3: CATSGGTGREDEQYF. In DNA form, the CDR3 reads TGTGCCACCAGTGGCGGGACCGGGAGAGAGGACGAGCAGTACTTC.

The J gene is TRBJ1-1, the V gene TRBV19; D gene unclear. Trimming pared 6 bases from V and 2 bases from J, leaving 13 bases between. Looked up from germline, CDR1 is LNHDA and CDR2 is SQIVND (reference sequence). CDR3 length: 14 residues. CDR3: CASSQQPLNTEAFF. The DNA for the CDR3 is TGTGCCAGTAGCCAACAACCCCTTAACACTGAAGCTTTCTTT.

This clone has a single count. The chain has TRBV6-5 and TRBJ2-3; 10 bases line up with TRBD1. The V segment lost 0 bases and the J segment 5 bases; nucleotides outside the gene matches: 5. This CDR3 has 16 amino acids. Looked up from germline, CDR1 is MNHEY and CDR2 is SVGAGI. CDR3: CASSYSLDRGQDTQYF. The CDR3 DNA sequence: TGTGCCAGCAGTTACTCGTTAGACAGGGGGCAAGATACGCAGTATTTT.

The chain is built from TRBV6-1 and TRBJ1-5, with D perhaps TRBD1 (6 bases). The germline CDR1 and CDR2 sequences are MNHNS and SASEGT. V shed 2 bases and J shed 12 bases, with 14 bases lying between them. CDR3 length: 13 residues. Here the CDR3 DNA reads TGTGCCAGCAGTGAAATATCAGGGACATTCCAGCATTTT. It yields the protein CASSEISGTFQHF.

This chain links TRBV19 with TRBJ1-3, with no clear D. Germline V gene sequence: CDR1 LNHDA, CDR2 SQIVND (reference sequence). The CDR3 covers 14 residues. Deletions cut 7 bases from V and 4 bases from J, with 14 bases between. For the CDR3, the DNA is TGTGCCAGTAACTCGGGATCGAGGGGAAACACCATATATTTT. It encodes CASNSGSRGNTIYF.

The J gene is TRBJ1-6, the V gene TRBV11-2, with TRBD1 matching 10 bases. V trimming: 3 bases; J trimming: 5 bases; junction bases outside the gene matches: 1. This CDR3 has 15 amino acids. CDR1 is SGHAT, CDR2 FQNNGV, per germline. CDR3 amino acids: CASSFGTGDNSPLHF. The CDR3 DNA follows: TGTGCCAGCAGCTTTGGGACAGGGGATAATTCACCCCTCCACTTT.

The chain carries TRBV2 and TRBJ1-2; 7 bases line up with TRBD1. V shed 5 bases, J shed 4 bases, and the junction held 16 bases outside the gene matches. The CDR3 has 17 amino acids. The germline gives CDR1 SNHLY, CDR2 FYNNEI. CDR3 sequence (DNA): TGTGCCAGCAGTACAGGGGCCGGATCCAGCGCGGCCTATGGCTACACCTTC. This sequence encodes CASSTGAGSSAAYGYTF.

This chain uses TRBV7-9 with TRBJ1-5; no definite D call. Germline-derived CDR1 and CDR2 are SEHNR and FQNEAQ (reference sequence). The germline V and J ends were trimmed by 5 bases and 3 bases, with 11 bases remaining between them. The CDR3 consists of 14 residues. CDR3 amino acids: CASSPGFSNQPQHF. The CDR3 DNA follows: TGTGCCAGCAGCCCGGGATTCTCCAATCAGCCCCAGCATTTT. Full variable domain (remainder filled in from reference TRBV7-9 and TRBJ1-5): DTGVSQNPRHKITKRGQNVTFRCDPISEHNRLYWYRQTLGQGPEFLTYFQNEAQLEKSRLLSDRFSAERPKGSFSTLEIQRTEQGDSAMYLCASSPGFSNQPQHFGDGTRLSIL.

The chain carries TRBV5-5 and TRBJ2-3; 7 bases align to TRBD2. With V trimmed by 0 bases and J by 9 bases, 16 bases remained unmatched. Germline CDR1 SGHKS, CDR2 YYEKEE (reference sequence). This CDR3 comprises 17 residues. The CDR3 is CASSLGPSGPSLGTQYF. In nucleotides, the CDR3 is TGTGCCAGCAGCTTGGGTCCTAGCGGACCCTCATTAGGAACGCAGTATTTT. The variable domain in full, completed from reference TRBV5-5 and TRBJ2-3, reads DAGVTQSPTHLIKTRGQQVTLRCSPISGHKSVSWYQQVLGQGPQFIFQYYEKEERGRGNFPDRFSARQFPNYSSELNVNALLLGDSALYLCASSLGPSGPSLGTQYFGPGTRLTVL.